Below, 7 T cell receptor beta chains from the same sample are listed, as sequenced in a study of beta chain features in type 1 diabetes. The entirety of the isolated RNA underwent reverse transcription, so expressed TCRB transcripts were sequenced. Clones were sequenced by immunoSEQ multiplex PCR, and TCRdb holds only the in-frame ones, with some missing. The sample includes about 900,000 clones, about a sixth of them seen just once. The sample taken for sequencing was naive CD4+ T cells from blood. Source of these receptors: a woman aged 18-35 years in good health.

A few counts support this clone. V is TRBV11-2 and J is TRBJ2-2; D unresolved. Germline CDR1 reads SGHAT; CDR2 reads FQNNGV. This CDR3 is 13 amino acids long. Trimming took 3 bases from V and 9 from J, leaving 11 bases between them. The CDR3, as DNA: TGTGCCAGCAGCTTTCTTAGTGGGCGGGAGCTGTTTTTT. Its protein product is CASSFLSGRELFF.

The chain combines TRBV11-2 with TRBJ2-4; tentatively, D is TRBD1 or TRBD2 (5 bases each). CDR1 is SGHAT, CDR2 FQNNGV, per germline. Trimming pared 5 bases from V and 0 bases from J, leaving 20 bases between. This CDR3 spans 18 amino acids. DNA of the CDR3: TGTGCCAGCAGCGCGCAAATCCGGGGCGAACTAGCCAAAAACATTCAGTACTTC. Translation gives CASSAQIRGELAKNIQYF.

V usage is TRBV6-5 and J usage is TRBJ2-7; TRBD2 matches 7 bases. The junction had 6 bases not matched to a gene; V was cut back by 4 bases and J by 6 bases. Germline assignment: CDR1 MNHEY and CDR2 SVGAGI. The CDR3 sequence is 13 residues long. CDR3 in amino acids: CASSSAGVGEQYF. CDR3 in DNA: TGTGCCAGCAGTTCTGCGGGAGTCGGCGAGCAGTACTTC.

The chain couples TRBV19 to TRBJ1-1; tentative D call: TRBD1 (6 bases). Germline loops: CDR1 LNHDA, CDR2 SQIVND (reference sequence). V was pared by 7 bases and J by 5 bases, with 17 bases between. The CDR3 runs to 14 residues. The DNA for the CDR3 is TGTGCCAGTACGGGCACAGGGCGGGGGACTGAAGCTTTCTTT. Translating gives CASTGTGRGTEAFF.

The rearrangement links TRBV13 to TRBJ2-3; the D is unclear. V dropped 2 bases and J dropped 4 bases, with 7 bases sitting between them. The CDR3 runs to 13 residues. Germline V gene lookup returns CDR1 PRHDT and CDR2 FYEKMQ (reference sequence). CDR3 coding DNA: TGTGCCAGCAGCTTATGGGGTCCAGATACGCAGTATTTT. This codes for CASSLWGPDTQYF.

The rearrangement links TRBV7-9 to TRBJ2-5; D is possibly TRBD2 (6 bases). The germline V and J ends were trimmed by 5 bases and 11 bases, with 12 bases remaining between them. This CDR3 spans 11 amino acids. Germline-derived CDR1 and CDR2 are SEHNR and FQNEAQ (reference sequence). CDR3 nucleotides: TGTGCCAGCAGCACACCGGGACTGCAGTACTTC. Its translation is CASSTPGLQYF.

This clone was picked up a small number of times. The J gene is TRBJ2-2, the V gene TRBV9; 7 bases match TRBD1. Germline V gives CDR1 SGDLS, CDR2 YYNGEE. The length of the CDR3 is 16 residues. With V trimmed by 3 bases and J by 1 base, 6 bases remained unmatched. The CDR3 coding sequence is TGTGCCAGCAGCGCAGACAGGGTGAAGAACACCGGGGAGCTGTTTTTT. Encoded protein: CASSADRVKNTGELFF.